The 32 T cell receptor beta chains below were found in one sample sequenced in a study of Graves' ophthalmopathy and Graves' hyperthyroidism. Beta-chain TCR CDR3 regions were amplified from RNA transcripts. RT-PCR with HTBI primers came first, then second-round multiplex PCR. Each CDR3 protein gets one entry after TCRdb re-called the multiplex PCR reads with MiXCR. This table has 500,000 to 600,000 distinct CDR3 sequences, under 45% appearing once. Sequencing input: peripheral blood or thyroid tissue (not recorded which). The receptors shown here come from an adult man with Graves' hyperthyroidism.

On this clonotype: The CDR3 does not close with the conserved phenylalanine or tryptophan, likely indicating a read error. The chain couples TRBV10-3 to TRBJ1-2; 9 bases are a match to TRBD1. The V gene's germline CDR1 is ENHRY and CDR2 SYGVKD. This CDR3 spans 13 amino acids. The CDR3 DNA is TGTGCCAGCAGTTGGGACAGGGATGATGGCTACACCTCC. This translates into CASSWDRDDGYTS.

As for this clonotype: A read error may be the cause here, since a much bigger clone is one base away. V and J are TRBV29-1 and TRBJ2-7, with 11 nucleotides matching TRBD1. Trimming removed 8 bases from V and 3 bases from J; junction bases left unmatched: 3. The germline V gene has CDR1 SQVTM and CDR2 ANQGSEA. This CDR3 is built from 12 residues. This CDR3 is CSLGTGGYEQYF. The CDR3 DNA is TGCAGCTTAGGGACAGGGGGCTACGAGCAGTACTTC.

Concerning this clonotype: Because it lacks the conserved phenylalanine or tryptophan at the end, this CDR3 is likely a read error. The chain employs TRBV12-3 or TRBV12-4 and TRBJ1-2; D is undetermined. This CDR3 is built from 16 residues. V dropped 0 bases and J dropped 0 bases, with 11 bases sitting between them. The CDR3 region has the DNA TGTGCCAGCAGTTTAGCGCGGGCCATACCTAACTATGGCTACACCTCC. It is translated as CASSLARAIPNYGYTS.

With respect to this clonotype: Likely a read error: the CDR3 ends without its conserved phenylalanine or tryptophan. V is TRBV7-9 and J is TRBJ2-5; no definite D call. The CDR3 loop spans 12 amino acids. Germline CDR1 and CDR2: SEHNR and FQNEAQ (reference sequence). V was trimmed by 0 bases and J by 5 bases, leaving 4 bases between them. The CDR3 DNA reads TGTGCCAGCAGCTTAGCGGGGGAGACCCAGTACTTA. It is translated as CASSLAGETQYL.

This clonotype was detected a few times. V usage is TRBV4-1 and J usage is TRBJ1-5; D remains unclear. Germline V gene lookup returns CDR1 MGHRA and CDR2 YSYEKL. The CDR3 loop spans 15 amino acids. Trimming removed 0 bases from V and 5 bases from J, with 11 bases in between. The CDR3 DNA follows: TGCGCCAGCAGCCAAGAGCAGACTTACTATCAGCCCCAGCATTTT. Translated: CASSQEQTYYQPQHF.

This clonotype has a count of ten or more. V usage is TRBV7-8 and J usage is TRBJ2-3; 11 nucleotides align to TRBD2. This CDR3 is built from 16 residues. V lost 4 bases, J lost 0 bases, and 3 bases stayed unmatched. Germline CDR1 is SGHVS and CDR2 is FQNEAQ. DNA for the CDR3: TGTGCCAGCAGCTCTGGACTAGCGGGTAGCACAGATACGCAGTATTTT. Encoded protein: CASSSGLAGSTDTQYF.

This clonotype was found many times. J is TRBJ1-3 and V is TRBV5-1, with D unresolved. The CDR3 contains 15 residues. Looked up from germline, CDR1 is SGHRS and CDR2 is YFSETQ. The V end lost 0 bases, the J end lost 2 bases, and 9 bases lay between the germline ends. Here the CDR3 DNA reads TGCGCCAGCAGCTTGGCACCCAAAGCTGGAAACACCATATATTTT. Its translation: CASSLAPKAGNTIYF. Supplemented by reference TRBV5-1 and TRBJ1-3, the full variable domain reads KAGVTQTPRYLIKTRGQQVTLSCSPISGHRSVSWYQQTPGQGLQFLFEYFSETQRNKGNFPGRFSGRQFSNSRSEMNVSTLELGDSALYLCASSLAPKAGNTIYFGEGSWLTVV.

The chain couples TRBV15 to TRBJ1-2, with D uncertain. The CDR3 has 13 residues. Germline V gene lookup returns CDR1 LNHNV and CDR2 YYDKDF (reference sequence). Deletions cut 5 bases from V and 4 bases from J, with 11 bases between. The CDR3 DNA is TGTGCCACCAGCCTCCGGGAGGTCTATGGCTACACCTTC. Residues: CATSLREVYGYTF.

This clonotype was found a few times. The CDR3, as DNA: TGTGCCAGCAGTTTAACCTGGCGGTCGAGGAAAGCGAATGAAAAACTGTTTTTT. This sequence encodes CASSLTWRSRKANEKLFF. The chain has TRBV12-3 or TRBV12-4 and TRBJ1-4; no reliable D call. Deletions cut 2 bases from V and 5 bases from J, with 21 bases between. The CDR3 has 18 amino acids.

The V gene is TRBV29-1, the J gene TRBJ2-1; weak D call: TRBD1 (5 bases). The V end lost 3 bases, the J end lost 4 bases, and 16 bases lay between the germline ends. Germline loops: CDR1 SQVTM, CDR2 ANQGSEA. The CDR3 runs 15 residues. The CDR3 spells CSVDRPGPGYNEQFF. DNA of the CDR3: TGCAGCGTTGATCGGCCAGGGCCAGGGTACAATGAGCAGTTCTTC.

The V call is TRBV24-1, the J call TRBJ2-1; D gene uncertain. Trimming stripped 4 bases from V and 3 bases from J, with 3 bases between. This CDR3 has 12 residues. CDR1 and CDR2 (germline): KGHDR, SFDVKD. CDR3 nucleotides: TGTGCCACCAGTGACAGCTACAATGAGCAGTTCTTC. Its protein is CATSDSYNEQFF.

On this clonotype: Mismatch with germline at one junction end may stem from a read error. This chain uses TRBV5-5 with TRBJ2-7; the D call may be TRBD1 or TRBD2 (5 bases each). This CDR3 comprises 15 residues. Per germline, CDR1 SGHKS and CDR2 YYEKEE (reference sequence). The CDR3 nucleotides read TGCGCCAGCAGCTTGGAATCGGGGCCCCCCTACGTGCAGTACTTC. This translates into CASSLESGPPYVQYF. Full variable domain (outside the CDR3, taken from reference TRBV5-5 and TRBJ2-7): DAGVTQSPTHLIKTRGQQVTLRCSPISGHKSVSWYQQVLGQGPQFIFQYYEKEERGRGNFPDRFSARQFPNYSSELNVNALLLGDSALYLCASSLESGPPYVQYFGPGTRLTVT.

About this clonotype: A junction boundary mismatches the germline segment, possibly from a read error. This chain links TRBV20-1 with TRBJ2-6; D may be TRBD2 (5 bases). The length of the CDR3 is 12 residues. CDR1 is DFQATT and CDR2 is SNEGSKA in the germline V gene (reference sequence). The CDR3 spells CSTEKFGNTEAF. DNA of the CDR3: TGCAGCACTGAAAAGTTCGGGAACACTGAAGCTTTC.

This clonotype appeared a single time. This chain links TRBV12-3 or TRBV12-4 with TRBJ1-2, with D uncertain. The CDR3 has 15 residues. V lost 6 bases and J 7 bases, leaving 21 bases between the germline ends. The CDR3 nucleotides are TGTGCCAGCAGCAAACCGGGCCCCCGGCGGGGTGGCTACACCTTC. Protein: CASSKPGPRRGGYTF.

This clonotype was recorded once. The chain recombines TRBV20-1 with TRBJ2-1; 7 bases line up with TRBD2. The CDR3 consists of 14 residues. Per the germline V gene, CDR1 is DFQATT and CDR2 is SNEGSKA (reference sequence). DNA of the CDR3: TGCAGCGTTGAAGAGGGGCTAGCGGCGATATGGCAGTTCTTC. This encodes CSVEEGLAAIWQFF.

J is TRBJ2-7 and V is TRBV7-9, with 10 bases that match TRBD1. Losses at the gene ends were 2 bases for V and 3 bases for J; bases not matched to a gene: 7. Germline V gene lookup returns CDR1 SEHNR and CDR2 FQNEAQ (reference sequence). This CDR3 is 16 amino acids long. The CDR3 DNA reads as TGTGCCAGCAGCTTATCATCGGACAGGGGGGACTACGAGCAGTACTTC. As protein: CASSLSSDRGDYEQYF.

This clonotype occurred a few times. The rearrangement links TRBV20-1 to TRBJ1-5; no definite D call. V shed 6 bases and J shed 7 bases, with 13 bases lying between them. The CDR3 has 12 amino acids. The germline CDR1 and CDR2 sequences are DFQATT and SNEGSKA (reference sequence). The CDR3 is CSAARGGQPQHF. In DNA, the CDR3 is TGCAGTGCCGCACGGGGTGGACAGCCCCAGCATTTT.

This clonotype was counted only a few times. Written as DNA, the CDR3 is TGTGCCAGCAGCCAGATCGTGGATACTAGCGGGAAGGGCTACGAGCAGTACTTC. As protein: CASSQIVDTSGKGYEQYF. V gene TRBV3-1 combines with J gene TRBJ2-7; TRBD2 matches 10 bases. V dropped 3 bases and J dropped 3; count of bases not matched to a gene: 14. There are 18 residues in the CDR3. CDR1 is LGHDT and CDR2 is YNNKEL in the germline V gene (reference sequence).

The gene calls are TRBV27 and TRBJ1-6; perhaps TRBD1 as D (6 bases). In germline, CDR1 is MNHEY, CDR2 SMNVEV (reference sequence). The CDR3 extends over 16 amino acids. The V end was cut by 7 bases, the J end by 0 bases, with 13 bases between. The CDR3 sequence: CASMMDRSSYNSPLHF. CDR3 in DNA: TGTGCCAGCATGATGGACAGAAGCTCCTATAATTCACCCCTCCACTTT.

As for this clonotype: At one end the junction does not follow the germline gene, possibly because of a read error. The gene calls are TRBV7-8 and TRBJ1-1; D may be TRBD1 (5 bases). The CDR3 is 14 amino acids. CDR1 SGHVS and CDR2 FQNEAQ come from the germline V gene. CDR3 nucleotide sequence: TGTGCCAGCAGCTTAGCGCAGTATGGGGCCTACGCTATCTTT. Translation: CASSLAQYGAYAIF. Based on the CDR3 plus reference TRBV7-8 and TRBJ1-1, the full variable domain is GAGVSQSPRYKVAKRGQDVALRCDPISGHVSLFWYQQALGQGPEFLTYFQNEAQLDKSGLPSDRFFAERPEGSVSTLKIQRTQQEDSAVYLCASSLAQYGAYAIFGQGTRLTVV.

This clonotype was seen many times. The chain is built from TRBV5-1 and TRBJ2-7; D may be TRBD2 (7 bases). The V end was cut by 3 bases, the J end by 3 bases, with 22 bases between. The CDR3 extends over 17 amino acids. Germline V lookup: CDR1 SGHRS, CDR2 YFSETQ. The CDR3 is CASSSGGRSGGDYEQYF. The DNA for the CDR3 is TGCGCCAGCAGCTCGGGGGGCCGGAGCGGAGGGGACTACGAGCAGTACTTC.

The J gene is TRBJ1-1, the V gene TRBV14; D gene ambiguous. The CDR3 totals 16 residues. Germline values: CDR1 SGHDN, CDR2 FVKESK. V lost 1 base, J lost 1 base, and 13 bases lay in between. DNA for the CDR3: TGTGCCAGCAGCCAAGGATCCCCCCGACAGAACACTGAAGCTTTCTTT. Its protein is CASSQGSPRQNTEAFF.

Points on this clonotype: A much larger clone lies a single base off, so this may be a read error. Since no conserved phenylalanine or tryptophan closes the CDR3, a read error is the likely cause. The chain uses TRBV7-2 and TRBJ1-4; D ambiguous. The CDR3 length is 15 residues. Trimming cost V 5 bases and J 4 bases, with 14 bases left between them. Germline V gene data show CDR1 as SGHTA and CDR2 as FQGNSA. The CDR3 DNA reads as TGTGCCAGCAGCAAAGTCGTTGGGATTAATGAAAAACTGTTTCTT. Amino acids: CASSKVVGINEKLFL.

This clonotype has more than one count but fewer than ten. This may arise from a read error, as a much more abundant clone is one base away. This rearrangement joins TRBV7-9 to TRBJ2-7; tentatively, D is TRBD2 (6 bases). This CDR3 has 15 amino acids. Germline lookup yields CDR1 SEHNR and CDR2 FQNEAQ (reference sequence). The CDR3 DNA reads as TGTGCCAGCAGCTTGGGCGCGGGGAACACCGACGAGCGGTACTTC. This translates into CASSLGAGNTDERYF. The entire variable domain, with the rest obtained from reference TRBV7-9 and TRBJ2-7, is as follows: DTGVSQNPRHKITKRGQNVTFRCDPISEHNRLYWYRQTLGQGPEFLTYFQNEAQLEKSRLLSDRFSAERPKGSFSTLEIQRTEQGDSAMYLCASSLGAGNTDERYFGPGTRLTVT.

The sample holds a few counts of this clonotype. The chain combines TRBV3-1 with TRBJ1-6, with TRBD1 identical over 8 bases. V was clipped by 1 base and J by 8 bases; unmatched bases: 4. The CDR3 is 15 amino acids. Per the germline V gene, CDR1 is LGHDT and CDR2 is YNNKEL (reference sequence). The CDR3 is CASSQGQGRYSPLHF. The CDR3 DNA reads TGTGCCAGCAGCCAAGGACAGGGGAGGTATTCACCCCTCCACTTT. Full variable domain (rest looked up from reference TRBV3-1 and TRBJ1-6): DTAVSQTPKYLVTQMGNDKSIKCEQNLGHDTMYWYKQDSKKFLKIMFSYNNKELIINETVPNRFSPKSPDKAHLNLHINSLELGDSAVYFCASSQGQGRYSPLHFGNGTRLTVT.

The V and J genes are TRBV7-9 and TRBJ1-1; D may be TRBD1 (6 bases). The germline V and J ends were trimmed by 5 bases and 2 bases, with 21 bases remaining between them. This CDR3 comprises 17 residues. Germline CDR1 reads SEHNR; CDR2 reads FQNEAQ (reference sequence). Written as DNA, the CDR3 is TGTGCCAGCAGCCTAGAAACAGGGCGTGTGATCAACACTGAAGCTTTCTTT. It encodes CASSLETGRVINTEAFF.

This clonotype was picked up many times. The chain combines TRBV6-5 with TRBJ2-6, with D perhaps TRBD1 (5 bases). V was clipped by 5 bases and J by 4 bases, with 15 bases between them. The germline CDR1 and CDR2 sequences are MNHEY and SVGAGI. There are 16 residues in the CDR3. The CDR3 DNA reads TGTGCCAGCAGTGCAAGACAGTACTCCGGGGCCAACGTCCTGACTTTC. Its translation: CASSARQYSGANVLTF.

On this clonotype: The junction shows a germline mismatch at one end, possibly a read error. This CDR3 reads CASSLGSGEKLFF. The CDR3 coding sequence is TGTGCCAGCAGTTTGGGCTCGGGGGAAAAACTGTTTTTT. The V gene is TRBV5-8, the J gene TRBJ1-4, with D uncertain. CDR3 length: 13 amino acids. Germline V gene lookup returns CDR1 SGHTS and CDR2 YDEGEE.

The V gene is TRBV28, the J gene TRBJ1-4, with D uncertain. This CDR3 is 13 amino acids long. Germline V gene sequence: CDR1 MDHEN, CDR2 SYDVKM. V was clipped by 6 bases and J by 7 bases, with 12 bases between them. The CDR3 coding sequence is TGTGCCAGCAGATCGGATCCGATTGAAAAACTGTTTTTT. Residues: CASRSDPIEKLFF.

This clonotype has more than one count but fewer than ten. This chain uses TRBV7-8 with TRBJ2-5; TRBD1 matches 7 bases. The germline V gene encodes CDR1 SGHVS and CDR2 FQNEAQ. J was trimmed by 5 bases and V by 11 bases; bases with no gene match: 17. CDR3 length: 15 residues. Here the CDR3 DNA reads TGTGCCTGGAGCGAGTTGAAGGGGGCGGGTGAGACCCAGTACTTC. The encoded protein is CAWSELKGAGETQYF.

As to this clonotype: A read error is likely, as this CDR3 ends without the conserved phenylalanine or tryptophan. The rearrangement links TRBV10-3 to TRBJ1-1; TRBD1 is a possible D gene (6 bases). Trimming shortened V by 6 bases and J by 0 bases, and 14 bases separated the two germline ends. This CDR3 has 15 residues. CDR1 and CDR2 from the germline V gene are ENHRY and SYGVKD. CDR3 nucleotide sequence: TGTGCCATCAGACCGAGGGGGGATTTGAACACTGAAGCTTTCTCT. It is translated as CAIRPRGDLNTEAFS.

The J gene is TRBJ1-5, the V gene TRBV12-3 or TRBV12-4; 8 nucleotides match TRBD1. This CDR3 has 16 amino acids. The V gene end was trimmed by 6 bases and the J gene end by 0 bases; junction bases not matched to a gene: 7. The CDR3 DNA follows: TGTGCCAGCAGCGGACAGGGCGACCTTAGCAATCAGCCCCAGCATTTT. Its translation: CASSGQGDLSNQPQHF.